This is a list of T cell receptor beta chains from one sample in a study of identifying expanded T cells in peripheral blood. Clones were sequenced by immunoSEQ multiplex PCR, and TCRdb holds only the in-frame ones, with some missing. Of around 60,000 clones listed, over 75% are singletons. The specimen sequenced was blood. The receptors were sampled from a person aged 18-70 years in good health. The CDR3 runs from the conserved cysteine through the conserved F or W. A D gene is named only where the DNA matches it firmly. For some rows the clone size is stated as once, few or many, or as a class when expanded; others skip it.

size | J | D | V | CDR3 | DNA
- | TRBJ2-7 | TRBD1 | TRBV23-1 | CASGGQGPYEQYF | TGCGCCAGCGGGGGACAGGGTCCATACGAGCAGTACTTC
few | TRBJ1-2 | - | TRBV2 | CASSGQGLKGYGYTF | TGTGCCAGCAGTGGGCAAGGCCTCAAGGGCTATGGCTACACCTTC
many | TRBJ1-2 | TRBD1 | TRBV27 | CASRLTGEGGYTF | TGTGCCAGCAGACTTACAGGGGAAGGTGGCTACACCTTC
- | TRBJ2-3 | - | TRBV7-2 | CASSLRDTATDTQYF | TGTGCCAGCAGCTTAAGGGACACAGCCACAGATACGCAGTATTTT
- | TRBJ1-5 | - | TRBV19 | CASQSYQRNQPQHF | TGTGCCAGCCAGTCGTATCAACGCAATCAGCCCCAGCATTTT
once | TRBJ2-7 | - | TRBV15 | CATSRGPGGEQYF | TGTGCCACCAGCAGAGGGCCAGGCGGGGAGCAGTACTTC
- | TRBJ2-1 | TRBD1 | TRBV7-2 | CASSYRQGMNNEQFF | TGTGCCAGCAGCTACCGACAGGGGATGAACAATGAGCAGTTCTTC
- | TRBJ1-1 | TRBD1 | TRBV27 | CASSRQGFNEAFF | TGTGCCAGCAGTCGACAGGGTTTTAATGAAGCTTTCTTT
- | TRBJ2-2 | - | TRBV9 | CASSRWATGWSTGELFF | TGTGCCAGCAGCCGCTGGGCGACAGGCTGGAGTACCGGGGAGCTGTTTTTT
- | TRBJ1-4 | TRBD1 | TRBV6-1 | CASSAWGQGAREKLFF | TGTGCCAGCAGTGCCTGGGGGCAGGGGGCGCGAGAAAAACTGTTTTTT
few | TRBJ1-3 | TRBD1 | TRBV11-3 | CASSPGQGPGNTIYF | TGTGCCAGCAGCCCCGGACAGGGACCTGGAAACACCATATATTTT
- | TRBJ2-1 | TRBD2 | TRBV7-2 | CASKGRREPYNEQFF | TGTGCCAGCAAAGGTCGGCGGGAGCCCTACAATGAGCAGTTCTTC
- | TRBJ1-1 | - | TRBV5-5 | CASSLDTHSGTEAFF | TGTGCCAGCAGCTTGGATACCCACTCGGGCACTGAAGCTTTCTTT
- | TRBJ2-3 | - | TRBV5-1 | CASSLADTQYF | TGCGCCAGCAGCTTGGCAGATACGCAGTATTTT
- | TRBJ2-3 | - | TRBV7-8 | CASSRDRFTDTQYF | TGTGCCAGCAGCCGTGACAGGTTCACAGATACGCAGTATTTT
- | TRBJ2-1 | TRBD2 | TRBV10-3 | CAISGGLAKNEQFF | TGTGCCATCAGTGGAGGACTAGCTAAGAATGAGCAGTTCTTC
- | TRBJ2-2 | TRBD2 | TRBV9 | CASSGSSGGTINTGELFF | TGTGCCAGCAGTGGAAGCAGCGGGGGGACCATCAACACCGGGGAGCTGTTTTTT
- | TRBJ1-1 | - | TRBV7-9 | CASTPRSEAFF | TGTGCCAGCACCCCCAGGTCTGAAGCTTTCTTT
- | TRBJ1-2 | TRBD1 | TRBV7-9 | CASRPMTGGDGYTF | TGTGCCAGCAGACCTATGACAGGGGGCGATGGCTACACCTTC
- | TRBJ1-4 | TRBD1 | TRBV7-9 | CASTLGEGARPTNEKLFF | TGTGCCAGCACCCTCGGCGAGGGGGCCCGGCCTACTAATGAAAAACTGTTTTTT
- | TRBJ1-4 | - | TRBV5-6 | CASSLVGATNEKLFF | TGTGCCAGCAGCTTGGTCGGCGCAACTAATGAAAAACTGTTTTTT
few | TRBJ1-5 | - | TRBV7-9 | CASSQSTGGYQPQHF | TGTGCCAGCAGCCAAAGTACAGGAGGTTATCAGCCCCAGCATTTT
- | TRBJ2-3 | - | TRBV29-1 | CSVRGGADSTDTQYF | TGCAGCGTTCGTGGGGGAGCGGATAGCACAGATACGCAGTATTTT
- | TRBJ1-2 | - | TRBV14 | CASSQERRNGYTF | TGTGCCAGCAGCCAAGAAAGAAGGAATGGCTACACCTTC
- | TRBJ1-2 | - | TRBV11-2 | CASSGRALSAAYGYTF | TGTGCCAGCAGCGGTAGGGCACTCTCCGCAGCTTATGGCTACACCTTC
- | TRBJ1-1 | - | TRBV6-5 | CASSYGRNTEAFF | TGTGCCAGCAGTTACGGGAGAAACACTGAAGCTTTCTTT
few | TRBJ1-2 | - | TRBV7-9 | CASRGGGRVGYTF | TGTGCCAGCCGAGGTGGGGGACGGGTTGGCTACACCTTC
once | TRBJ2-3 | - | TRBV10-3 | CAISELPGTQYF | TGTGCCATCAGTGAGCTCCCGGGTACGCAGTATTTT
- | TRBJ2-1 | TRBD1 | TRBV5-1 | CASSLGDRSNEQFF | TGCGCCAGCAGCTTGGGGGACAGGTCAAATGAGCAGTTCTTC
- | TRBJ1-5 | - | TRBV5-1 | CASSPGEGGNQPQHF | TGCGCCAGCAGCCCAGGGGAGGGTGGCAATCAGCCCCAGCATTTT
- | TRBJ2-7 | TRBD2 | TRBV4-3 | CASSRTSGSYEQYF | TGCGCCAGCAGCCGCACTAGCGGGAGCTACGAGCAGTACTTC
- | TRBJ2-1 | - | TRBV30 | CAWSVRHGEFF | TGTGCCTGGAGTGTACGGCATGGTGAGTTCTTC
- | TRBJ1-3 | - | TRBV29-1 | CSARTSGNTIYF | TGCAGCGCACGGACCTCTGGAAACACCATATATTTT
- | TRBJ1-2 | TRBD1 | TRBV25-1 | CASKSQGDYGYTF | TGTGCCAGCAAATCACAGGGGGACTATGGCTACACCTTC
- | TRBJ2-1 | - | TRBV5-6 | CASSLAGTTLNEQFF | TGTGCCAGCAGCCTTGCCGGGACCACTCTTAATGAGCAGTTCTTC
- | TRBJ2-1 | - | TRBV28 | CASSDTMGEQFF | TGTGCCAGCAGTGACACAATGGGTGAGCAGTTCTTC
- | TRBJ1-1 | - | TRBV10-1 | CASSESPGPTNTEAFF | TGCGCCAGCAGTGAGTCGCCGGGACCCACGAACACTGAAGCTTTCTTT